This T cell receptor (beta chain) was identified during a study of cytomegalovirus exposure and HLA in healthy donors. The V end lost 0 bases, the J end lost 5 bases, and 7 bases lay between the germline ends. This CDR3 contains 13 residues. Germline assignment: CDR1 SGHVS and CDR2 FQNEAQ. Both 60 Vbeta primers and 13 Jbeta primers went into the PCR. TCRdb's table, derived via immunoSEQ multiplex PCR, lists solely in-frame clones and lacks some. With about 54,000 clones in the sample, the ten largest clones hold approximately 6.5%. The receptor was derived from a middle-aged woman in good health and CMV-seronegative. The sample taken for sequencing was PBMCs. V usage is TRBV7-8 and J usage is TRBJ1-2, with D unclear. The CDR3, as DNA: TGTGCCAGCAGCTTAGCGCTGGAGTATGGCTACACCTTC. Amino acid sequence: CASSLALEYGYTF.